The sequence of this T cell receptor beta chain was determined in a study of shared clonotypes between healthy human individuals. The data were produced by immunoSEQ multiplex PCR, yet TCRdb's version contains in-frame clones alone and is incomplete. The table includes fewer than 1.8 million clones, 98% to 99% detected once. In the case of this clone: The same CDR3 can be traced to other DNA sequences in this sample.

The donors were all Caucasian adults (living in Nashville, Tennessee). This TCR was sampled from a man aged 25-40 years in good health. The material sequenced was naive CD4+ T cells sorted from blood. Documented subset: CD45RA+ positively selected.

The CDR3 DNA sequence: TGCGCCAGCAGCTCCCAAGGAGCATCCTACGAGCAGTACTTC. Its translation is CASSSQGASYEQYF. The chain has TRBV5-1 and TRBJ2-7; D remains unclear. The CDR3 is made up of 14 amino acids. CDR1 is SGHRS and CDR2 is YFSETQ in the germline V gene. Trimming removed 3 bases from V and 1 base from J, with 11 bases in between.